The 21 T cell receptor beta chains reported below all come from one sample, sequenced in a study of T-cell reconstitution after alpha-beta-depleted transplantation in children. Preparing the TCRbeta library involved the use of unique molecular identifiers. TCRdb reprocessed the PCR reads with MiXCR, giving one entry per CDR3 protein. The profile shows approximately 98,000 distinct CDR3 sequences, 6.4% of them singletons. This specimen consisted of PBMCs, mostly from graft donor cells, obtained 360 days after TCRalphabeta/CD19-depleted stem cell transplant. The receptors stem from a male patient aged 2-15 years who had a stem cell transplant for acute lymphoblastic leukemia, so the T cells may come from the graft donor.

This clonotype was picked up many times. The chain has TRBV5-6 and TRBJ1-2; a weak D match, TRBD1 (5 bases). This CDR3 region has 13 residues. Trimming cost V 4 bases and J 4 bases, with 11 bases left between them. Germline values: CDR1 SGHDT, CDR2 YYEEEE. This CDR3 is CASSQDTLYGYTF. CDR3 coding DNA: TGTGCCAGCAGCCAGGACACGCTCTATGGCTACACCTTC.

This clonotype has a count of ten or more. The gene calls are TRBV11-2 and TRBJ2-7; 8 bases map to TRBD1. After removal of 6 bases from V and 2 bases from J, the junction contained 6 bases not matched to a gene. Per the germline V gene, CDR1 is SGHAT and CDR2 is FQNNGV. This CDR3 is built from 14 residues. As DNA, the CDR3 is TGTGCCAGCAGGTCAGGGGGCGCGACCTACGAGCAGTACTTC. Its protein product is CASRSGGATYEQYF.

A few counts support this clonotype. The V gene is TRBV9, the J gene TRBJ2-2, with no clear D. There are 11 residues in the CDR3. Germline V gives CDR1 SGDLS, CDR2 YYNGEE. V was pared by 5 bases and J by 7 bases, with 6 bases between. The CDR3 nucleotides are TGTGCCAGCAGTAAGGGCGGGGAGCTGTTTTTT. Its translation is CASSKGGELFF.

In this sample, this clonotype turned up many times. The chain uses TRBV3-1 and TRBJ2-7, with TRBD1 matching 11 bases. The CDR3 consists of 16 residues. Germline CDR1 reads LGHDT; CDR2 reads YNNKEL (reference sequence). Trimming took 4 bases from V and 0 from J; bases not matched to a gene: 5. The CDR3 spells CASSLGTGGGSYEQYF. The CDR3 coding sequence is TGTGCCAGCAGCCTTGGGACAGGGGGGGGCTCCTACGAGCAGTACTTC.

The chain recombines TRBV24-1 with TRBJ2-1, with D possibly being TRBD2 (6 bases). Trimming stripped 6 bases from V and 5 bases from J, with 10 bases between. CDR3 length equals 13 residues. Germline loops: CDR1 KGHDR, CDR2 SFDVKD. CDR3 DNA sequence: TGTGCCACCAGTCGGGGGAGTGACAATGAGCAGTTCTTC. It encodes CATSRGSDNEQFF.

This clonotype was seen a handful of times. The V gene is TRBV7-2, the J gene TRBJ1-1; D gene ambiguous. The V end lost 1 base, the J end lost 6 bases, and 9 bases lay between the germline ends. Germline lookup yields CDR1 SGHTA and CDR2 FQGNSA. This CDR3 region has 13 residues. The CDR3 here is CASSLGRGPEAFF. The CDR3 nucleotides read TGTGCCAGCAGCTTAGGTCGGGGTCCTGAAGCTTTCTTT.

The J gene is TRBJ2-5, the V gene TRBV2; 7 bases fit TRBD1. CDR1 and CDR2 (germline): SNHLY, FYNNEI. The CDR3 covers 14 residues. V lost 6 bases to trimming and J lost 2 bases; unmatched junction nucleotides: 6. CDR3 sequence: CASSATGRQETQYF. In DNA, the CDR3 is TGTGCCAGCAGCGCGACAGGGCGTCAAGAGACCCAGTACTTC.

The rearrangement joins TRBV7-2 to TRBJ2-5; 10 nucleotides line up with TRBD1. Germline-derived CDR1 and CDR2 are SGHTA and FQGNSA. V was clipped by 5 bases and J by 5 bases; unmatched bases: 5. This CDR3 spans 14 amino acids. The CDR3 bases are TGTGCCAGCAGCACGGGACAGGGGTTGGAGACCCAGTACTTC. Its protein product is CASSTGQGLETQYF.

The genes are TRBV6-1 and TRBJ2-5; the D is unclear. CDR3 size: 15 residues. V was shortened by 0 bases and J by 0 bases, with 8 bases between the two germline ends. Germline assignment: CDR1 MNHNS and CDR2 SASEGT. The CDR3 nucleotides read TGTGCCAGCAGTGAAGCCGGCAGGTACCAAGAGACCCAGTACTTC. Translated: CASSEAGRYQETQYF.

This clonotype showed up just a few times. V and J are TRBV20-1 and TRBJ2-7; tentatively, D is TRBD2 (5 bases). Germline V gene data show CDR1 as DFQATT and CDR2 as SNEGSKA (reference sequence). This CDR3 spans 12 amino acids. Trimming removed 2 bases from V and 2 bases from J, with 7 bases in between. The CDR3 DNA follows: TGCAGTGCTAGACGAGGGACCTACGAGCAGTACTTC. This sequence encodes CSARRGTYEQYF.

This clonotype appeared a few times. The chain combines TRBV6-2 or TRBV6-3 with TRBJ1-1; 8 bases fit TRBD1. J gave up 0 bases and V 0 bases, and 12 bases lay outside the gene matches. The germline V gene encodes CDR1 MNHEY and CDR2 SVGEGT. CDR3 length: 19 residues. CDR3 sequence (DNA): TGTGCCAGCAGTTACTCGATGGGGACAGGTCCGGGAATGAACACTGAAGCTTTCTTT. It specifies CASSYSMGTGPGMNTEAFF.

V and J are TRBV9 and TRBJ1-6, with 9 bases that match TRBD1. The CDR3 sequence is 16 residues long. Germline CDR1 reads SGDLS; CDR2 reads YYNGEE. Losses at the gene ends were 3 bases for V and 10 bases for J; bases not matched to a gene: 11. As DNA, the CDR3 is TGTGCCAGCAGCGCAGGTACAGGGGGCGTAGGATCACCCCTCCACTTT. It yields the protein CASSAGTGGVGSPLHF. Variable domain in full (rest from reference TRBV9 and TRBJ1-6): DSGVTQTPKHLITATGQRVTLRCSPRSGDLSVYWYQQSLDQGLQFLIQYYNGEERAKGNILERFSAQQFPDLHSELNLSSLELGDSALYFCASSAGTGGVGSPLHFGNGTRLTVT.

This clonotype was counted a single time. The V call is TRBV18, the J call TRBJ1-3; D is undetermined. There are 14 residues in the CDR3. V gave up 3 bases and J gave up 4 bases, with 10 bases separating them. From germline, CDR1 is KGHSH and CDR2 LQKENI. The CDR3 sequence: CASSPKGYGNTIYF. CDR3 nucleotides: TGTGCCAGCTCACCGAAGGGTTACGGAAACACCATATATTTT.

The table lists this clonotype with a few counts. The V call is TRBV6-5, the J call TRBJ2-7, with 10 bases identical to TRBD1. The V segment lost 4 bases and the J segment 5 bases; nucleotides outside the gene matches: 11. The CDR3 is made up of 16 amino acids. Germline lookup yields CDR1 MNHEY and CDR2 SVGAGI. The chain's CDR3 is CASSSDRGRVVDEQYF. The DNA for the CDR3 is TGTGCCAGCAGTTCTGACAGGGGGCGGGTCGTCGACGAGCAGTACTTC.

In this sample, this clonotype turned up many times. V is TRBV27 and J is TRBJ1-2; D is ambiguous. Germline V gives CDR1 MNHEY, CDR2 SMNVEV (reference sequence). V gave up 6 bases and J gave up 6 bases, with 11 bases separating them. This CDR3 is 12 amino acids long. This CDR3 is CASRTGGHGYTF. CDR3 in DNA: TGTGCCAGCAGGACTGGTGGCCATGGCTACACCTTC.

At least ten counts were recorded for this clonotype. This chain links TRBV28 with TRBJ1-2; TRBD1 might be the D (6 bases). Looked up from germline, CDR1 is MDHEN and CDR2 is SYDVKM. The length of the CDR3 is 14 residues. Trimming pared 3 bases from V and 2 bases from J, leaving 10 bases between. CDR3 protein: CASSFAGDNYGYTF. In DNA, the CDR3 is TGTGCCAGCAGTTTTGCAGGGGACAACTATGGCTACACCTTC.

The table lists this clonotype with many counts. The rearrangement links TRBV7-9 to TRBJ1-1; 7 bases agree with TRBD1. This CDR3 is 12 amino acids long. CDR1 SEHNR and CDR2 FQNEAQ come from the germline V gene (reference sequence). The CDR3 DNA reads TGTGCTACCCAGGGGGTGAACACTGAAGCTTTCTTT. It encodes CATQGVNTEAFF.

In this sample, this clonotype turned up many times. The V call is TRBV29-1, the J call TRBJ2-2; possibly TRBD1 or TRBD2 for D (5 bases each). This CDR3 contains 11 residues. Germline CDR1 SQVTM, CDR2 ANQGSEA. V dropped 4 bases and J dropped 6 bases, with 6 bases sitting between them. The CDR3 region has the DNA TGCAGCGTTGTGGGGGCCGGGGAGCTGTTTTTT. Translation gives CSVVGAGELFF.

There are a few counts of this clonotype. This chain links TRBV6-1 with TRBJ2-1, with 12 nucleotides matching TRBD2. The CDR3 has 14 residues. From germline, CDR1 is MNHNS and CDR2 SASEGT. With V trimmed by 5 bases and J by 6 bases, 2 bases remained unmatched. The DNA of the CDR3 is TGTGCCAGCAGTCGACTAGCGGGAGCCAATGAGCAGTTCTTC. The encoded protein is CASSRLAGANEQFF.

This clonotype showed up many times. The CDR3 coding sequence is TGTGCCAGCAGTAGGAGGGGCGCGGGCAATCAGCCCCAGCATTTT. Residues: CASSRRGAGNQPQHF. V usage is TRBV27 and J usage is TRBJ1-5, with TRBD1 as a possible D gene (5 bases). CDR3 size: 15 residues. Germline-derived CDR1 and CDR2 are MNHEY and SMNVEV (reference sequence). V lost 5 bases to trimming and J lost 2 bases, with 13 bases between them.

This clonotype was observed at least ten times. The chain has TRBV7-9 and TRBJ1-1; 10 bases are a match to TRBD1. The CDR3 spans 11 residues. The V gene's germline CDR1 is SEHNR and CDR2 FQNEAQ (reference sequence). Losses at the gene ends were 11 bases for V and 7 bases for J; bases not matched to a gene: 4. The CDR3 DNA reads as TGTGCCGGGGACAGGGGAGTTGAAGCTTTCTTT. This sequence encodes CAGDRGVEAFF. Variable domain in full (rest from reference TRBV7-9 and TRBJ1-1): DTGVSQNPRHKITKRGQNVTFRCDPISEHNRLYWYRQTLGQGPEFLTYFQNEAQLEKSRLLSDRFSAERPKGSFSTLEIQRTEQGDSAMYLCAGDRGVEAFFGQGTRLTVV.